A selection of T cell receptor beta chains follows, all from one sample in a study of tumor-infiltrating lymphocytes in localized non-small cell lung cancer. Here immunoSEQ multiplex PCR was the method, and the copy in TCRdb shows in-frame clones only, minus some. The sample lists 6,900 or so clones; around 70% were seen once. Sequencing input: uninvolved lung tissue not adjacent to the tumor. The receptor set was obtained from a human donor with non-small cell lung cancer. The CDR3 runs from the conserved cysteine through the conserved F or W.

CDR3aa | j_gene | v_gene
CASRQGLTNTEAFF | TRBJ1-1 | TRBV7-2
CASSLDTTVTNQPQHF | TRBJ1-5 | TRBV7-9
CATSRQQGNEQFF | TRBJ2-1 | TRBV15
CATRNPSGGAVEQFF | TRBJ2-1 | TRBV15
CASSYGGSQTYNEQFF | TRBJ2-1 | TRBV6-5
CAISESGEEQYF | TRBJ2-7 | TRBV10-3
CASSPSGGTYNEQFF | TRBJ2-1 | TRBV7-7
CASSAAGGPSYNEQFF | TRBJ2-1 | TRBV7-3
CASTWDGENTEAFF | TRBJ1-1 | TRBV6-6
CASSFSTGGSSYEQYF | TRBJ2-7 | TRBV7-9